This note documents a single TCR beta chain sequence. The data derive from a study of blood T cell repertoires in COVID-19. Measured with immunoSEQ multiplex PCR; TCRdb has only the in-frame clones, and not every one. The sample lists some 180,000 clones; 65% to 85% were seen once. The CDR3 sequence is 14 residues long. Germline loops: CDR1 MNHEY, CDR2 SVGEGT. V lost 2 bases, J lost 5 bases, and 10 bases lay in between. V gene TRBV6-2 or TRBV6-3 combines with J gene TRBJ1-5; D is unresolved. Sequencing was carried out using peripheral blood. The sequence was collected from a man in his 70s with active or convalescent COVID-19. CDR3 in DNA: TGTGCCAGCAGTTACGGGCGGGATTATCAGCCCCAGCATTTT. It codes for CASSYGRDYQPQHF.